The sequence of this T cell receptor beta chain was determined in a study of regulatory T cells in long-lasting Graves disease. This clonotype was counted many times. Building of the TCR beta libraries involved iRepertoire HTBI primers and Arm-PCR of CDR3 regions. A single record per CDR3 protein comes from TCRdb applying MiXCR to the multiplex PCR reads. The sample holds about 450,000 distinct CDR3 sequences; 13% to 15% are singletons and the top ten take approximately 19%. Germline assignment: CDR1 LGHNT and CDR2 FRNRAP. V was clipped by 5 bases and J by 5 bases, with 16 bases between them. This CDR3 has 14 residues. As for time point: newly diagnosed GD, antithyroid drugs for less than 3 months. PBMCs were the source of the RNA used for TCR sequencing. Patients were enrolled at an endocrinology department in Xi'an, China. The same data also contributed to another study, on T cells in Graves' hyperthyroidism and ophthalmopathy. That work states: Graves' hyperthyroidism qualified as stable when ophthalmopathy did not progress within 18 months. The study used the HTBI primer set for a first-round RT-PCR of the TCR CDR3. In simple terms, a model built on 13 V-J features told ophthalmopathy apart from stable hyperthyroidism.

The receptor's source is a woman aged 50 to 65 with Graves disease. The sample here was peripheral blood mononuclear cells (PBMCs), taken at new diagnosis, from a patient treated with antithyroid drugs. This chain links TRBV12-5 with TRBJ2-7; D perhaps matches TRBD1 (5 bases). The DNA of the CDR3 is TGTGCTAGTGGTGAAGGACAAGGTACGAACGAGCAGTACTTC. This sequence encodes CASGEGQGTNEQYF.